Listed below are T cell receptor beta chains from one sample, sequenced in a study of blood T cell repertoires in COVID-19. Some clones are missing from TCRdb's copy, which holds only in-frame ones; the method was immunoSEQ multiplex PCR. The table has over 150,000 clones, around 83% seen once; the top ten hold roughly 8.3%. The sequenced sample consisted of peripheral blood. All receptors derive from a woman in her sixties with COVID-19, enrolled during active disease. Both conserved end residues are part of each CDR3. The D gene is left open where the match is weak.

d_call	v_call	j_call	cdr3_aa
TRBD2	TRBV24-1	TRBJ2-1	CATSGSIAGGRNEQFF
TRBD1	TRBV14	TRBJ1-1	CASSLRTGRNTEAFF
NA	TRBV6-6	TRBJ1-2	CASGPPSYGYTF
TRBD2	TRBV6-2/TRBV6-3	TRBJ2-2	CASSYPTGGGGKLFF
NA	TRBV7-3	TRBJ1-1	CASSLGRGMNTEAFF
TRBD2	TRBV7-3	TRBJ2-3	CASSLTPRGLAGGDTQYF
NA	TRBV24-1	TRBJ2-1	CATSDLNRVLHNEQFF
NA	TRBV2	TRBJ2-1	CASSGQSRTNEQFF
TRBD2	TRBV12-5	TRBJ2-1	CASGSGLAGGRGNEQFF
TRBD1	TRBV3-1/TRBV3-2	TRBJ1-1	CASSWVGQGASWTEAFF
NA	TRBV2	TRBJ2-3	CASSGLNTQYF
TRBD1	TRBV5-6	TRBJ1-5	CASSLAGTGQPQHF
NA	TRBV18	TRBJ1-5	CASSPLSSRDNQPQHF
NA	TRBV2	TRBJ1-2	CASREGLGNGYTF
NA	TRBV9	TRBJ1-2	CASSVDEGPAGYGYTF
TRBD2	TRBV7-2	TRBJ2-2	CASSSSGMGTGELFF
TRBD2	TRBV18	TRBJ2-2	CASSGVLAGRNTGELFF
NA	TRBV15	TRBJ1-5	CATSREAVNQPQHF
NA	TRBV9	TRBJ2-5	CASSVEGRQETQYF
NA	TRBV19	TRBJ2-6	CASSTRGSGANVLTF
NA	TRBV10-3	TRBJ1-5	CAISVQGNQPQHF
TRBD2	TRBV7-2	TRBJ2-1	CASSLAGTSGRNEQFF
NA	TRBV5-4	TRBJ1-1	CASSLGLSNTEAFF
NA	TRBV3-1/TRBV3-2	TRBJ1-2	CASSLRTSGGYTF
TRBD2	TRBV4-1	TRBJ2-1	CASSQAPFSGRRDEQFF
TRBD2	TRBV7-7	TRBJ2-7	CASSPGLAGGHEQYF
NA	TRBV7-9	TRBJ1-4	CASSLQAGWLENEKLFF
NA	TRBV5-1	TRBJ1-6	CASSLGPRGSPLHF
TRBD1	TRBV19	TRBJ1-5	CASSLRGQGLNQPQHF
NA	TRBV7-6	TRBJ1-2	CASSLIGDTGYTF
NA	TRBV5-1	TRBJ1-1	CASSFIGTEAFF
NA	TRBV6-5	TRBJ1-2	CASREDSRYGYTF
TRBD2	TRBV10-3	TRBJ2-1	CAISGASGSYNEQFF
NA	TRBV6-5	TRBJ1-4	CASGRAGGNEKLFF
TRBD1	TRBV5-8	TRBJ2-1	CASSTGTGGAYGNEQFF
NA	TRBV5-1	TRBJ1-2	CASSIGTAFYGYTF
NA	TRBV5-1	TRBJ2-2	CASSLRSGGSNTGELFF
NA	TRBV10-3	TRBJ1-4	CAIRHLSNEKLFF
TRBD2	TRBV4-1	TRBJ2-1	CASSQRRGDDEQFF
NA	TRBV5-1	TRBJ2-5	CASSLGLQGTETQYF
NA	TRBV25-1	TRBJ2-1	CASRRGVDNEQFF
TRBD1	TRBV13	TRBJ1-6	CASSLGGQAYGSPLHF
NA	TRBV5-1	TRBJ2-1	CARSQEGGSYNEQFF
TRBD2	TRBV5-1	TRBJ2-3	CASSRGLAGETTQYF
NA	TRBV5-6	TRBJ1-2	CASSLVEGRSYGYTF
NA	TRBV15	TRBJ1-4	CATTLEMLSSDEKLFF
TRBD1	TRBV9	TRBJ2-5	CASSVFRTGEETQYF
TRBD1	TRBV4-1	TRBJ1-6	CASSLLGTELNSPLHF
TRBD1	TRBV5-1	TRBJ1-1	CASSPPVGGLNTEAFF
NA	TRBV11-3	TRBJ2-3	CASSLGQSRSGDTQYF
NA	TRBV5-1	TRBJ2-7	CASSLADGGLYEQYF